The 25 T cell receptor beta chains in this list originate from one sample, sequenced in a study of identifying expanded T cells in peripheral blood. Profiled with immunoSEQ multiplex PCR; TCRdb holds only in-frame clones, not every one. This sample has 100,000 or so clones; about 83% occur once, and the top ten carry approximately 18%. Material for sequencing was blood. All receptors derive from a person between 18 and 75 years old in good health.

The rearrangement links TRBV28 to TRBJ2-1; TRBD1 aligns across 7 bases. The CDR3 extends over 13 amino acids. J lost 4 bases, V lost 7 bases, and 4 bases had no gene match. Germline V gene lookup returns CDR1 MDHEN and CDR2 SYDVKM. CDR3 protein: CASKGATYNEQFF. As DNA, the CDR3 is TGTGCCAGCAAGGGGGCCACTTACAATGAGCAGTTCTTC.

The rearrangement joins TRBV28 to TRBJ2-2; D possibly corresponds to TRBD2 (6 bases). The V end lost 8 bases, the J end lost 7 bases, and 14 bases lay between the germline ends. The CDR3 is 13 amino acids. Germline loops: CDR1 MDHEN, CDR2 SYDVKM. CDR3 residues: CASRGRPNGELFF. The CDR3, as DNA: TGTGCCAGCCGGGGGAGGCCCAACGGGGAGCTGTTTTTT.

The CDR3 region is CASSENGARGYTF. CDR3 bases: TGTGCCAGCAGTGAAAATGGAGCAAGAGGCTACACCTTC. The J gene is TRBJ1-2, the V gene TRBV6-1; D is unresolved. The germline V and J ends were trimmed by 2 bases and 8 bases, with 12 bases remaining between them. From germline, CDR1 is MNHNS and CDR2 SASEGT. The CDR3 consists of 13 residues.

The chain is built from TRBV5-6 and TRBJ2-3; TRBD1 or TRBD2 may be the D gene (5 bases each). Germline lookup yields CDR1 SGHDT and CDR2 YYEEEE. Trimming removed 3 bases from V and 2 bases from J, with 10 bases in between. This CDR3 has 14 amino acids. The CDR3 DNA is TGTGCCAGCAGCTCTGGGACCCTCACAGATACGCAGTATTTT. This codes for CASSSGTLTDTQYF.

The V call is TRBV27, the J call TRBJ2-7, with 13 bases matching TRBD2. CDR1 is MNHEY and CDR2 is SMNVEV in the germline V gene (reference sequence). V trimming: 6 bases; J trimming: 6 bases; junction bases outside the gene matches: 8. This CDR3 contains 15 residues. CDR3 sequence (DNA): TGTGCCAGCAGGTCACTAGCGGGGGGGCTACGCGAGCAGTACTTC. Translation gives CASRSLAGGLREQYF.

This clone showed up just once. V is TRBV18 and J is TRBJ1-1, with D maybe TRBD1 (5 bases). The germline CDR1 and CDR2 sequences are KGHSH and LQKENI. Trimming cost V 3 bases and J 1 base, with 9 bases left between them. The CDR3 is made up of 14 amino acids. Here the CDR3 DNA reads TGTGCCAGCTCACCGGGGGGAGGGAACACTGAAGCTTTCTTT. As protein: CASSPGGGNTEAFF.

The rearrangement links TRBV28 to TRBJ1-2, with D tentatively TRBD1 (5 bases). Germline CDR1 is MDHEN and CDR2 is SYDVKM. V was shortened by 3 bases and J by 4 bases, with 12 bases between the two germline ends. CDR3 length: 14 amino acids. CDR3 sequence (DNA): TGTGCCAGCAGTTTCGACAGTATGGCCTATGGCTACACCTTC. Its protein is CASSFDSMAYGYTF.

The chain has TRBV4-1 and TRBJ1-5; no clear D gene. Germline assignment: CDR1 MGHRA and CDR2 YSYEKL. CDR3 length: 15 amino acids. V was pared by 10 bases and J by 2 bases, with 18 bases between. CDR3 nucleotides: TGCGCCACCCAGAGTTCGCCCGGGGGCAATCAGCCCCAGCATTTT. Encoded protein: CATQSSPGGNQPQHF.

The chain combines TRBV27 with TRBJ2-7; 7 bases are shared with TRBD2. This CDR3 spans 15 amino acids. The ends lost 0 bases at V and 2 bases at J; junction bases unmatched: 4. Germline CDR1 is MNHEY and CDR2 is SMNVEV (reference sequence). This chain's CDR3 is CASSLSRGGTYEQYF. CDR3 nucleotides: TGTGCCAGCAGTTTATCAAGGGGAGGGACCTACGAGCAGTACTTC.

V is TRBV5-4 and J is TRBJ2-1; D is uncertain. The V gene lost 2 bases and the J gene lost 5 bases, with 5 bases spanning the gap. The V gene's germline CDR1 is SGHNT and CDR2 YYREEE (reference sequence). The CDR3 covers 12 residues. The CDR3 spells CASSFSHNEQFF. CDR3 nucleotides: TGTGCCAGCAGCTTTAGCCACAATGAGCAGTTCTTC.

The rearrangement uses TRBV27 and TRBJ1-4; D might be TRBD1 (6 bases). CDR3 length: 17 residues. Trimming left V 6 bases short and J 5 bases short, with 22 bases between. Germline CDR1 reads MNHEY; CDR2 reads SMNVEV (reference sequence). This CDR3 is CASRSGGRIRLNEKLFF. CDR3 nucleotides: TGTGCCAGCAGGTCCGGGGGGCGTATTCGGCTAAATGAAAAACTGTTTTTT.

This chain uses TRBV4-1 with TRBJ2-7; no clear D gene. Looked up from germline, CDR1 is MGHRA and CDR2 is YSYEKL. Between the trimmed V and J ends, which lost 3 bases and 4 bases, there was a span of 10 bases. The CDR3 length is 13 residues. This CDR3 is CASSQRLLYEQYF. CDR3 in DNA: TGCGCCAGCAGCCAGAGGCTGCTGTACGAGCAGTACTTC.

This sequence joins TRBV7-9 and TRBJ2-5; D is possibly TRBD2 (5 bases). Trimming cost V 5 bases and J 5 bases, with 15 bases left between them. Looked up from germline, CDR1 is SEHNR and CDR2 is FQNEAQ (reference sequence). The CDR3 runs 14 residues. The CDR3, as DNA: TGTGCCAGCAGCCCGGTCGGGGTGAGCGAGACCCAGTACTTC. As protein: CASSPVGVSETQYF.

The chain links TRBV30 to TRBJ2-1, with D tentatively TRBD2 (6 bases). The CDR3 is made up of 14 amino acids. V was cut by 4 bases and J by 4 bases, with 14 bases left in between. Germline loops: CDR1 GTSNPN, CDR2 SVGIG (reference sequence). The CDR3 DNA reads TGTGCCTGGAACGGGGTGGGGGGATACAATGAGCAGTTCTTC. Translated: CAWNGVGGYNEQFF.

The V call is TRBV12-2, the J call TRBJ1-2. TRBV12-2 counts as a pseudogene. This CDR3 spans 14 amino acids. The DNA for the CDR3 is TGTGCAAGTCGCTTAGCCCCGGGGAACTATGGCTACACCTTC. It specifies CASRLAPGNYGYTF.

This rearrangement joins TRBV18 to TRBJ2-3, with D unclear. Germline values: CDR1 KGHSH, CDR2 LQKENI. The CDR3 is made up of 13 amino acids. With 3 bases removed from V and 2 bases from J, the gap between germline ends came to 6 bases. Here the CDR3 DNA reads TGTGCCAGCTCACCCGTGACCACAGATACGCAGTATTTT. Its translation: CASSPVTTDTQYF.

The gene calls are TRBV5-6 and TRBJ1-5, with D unclear. Trimming stripped 3 bases from V and 4 bases from J, with 11 bases between. This CDR3 spans 14 amino acids. Germline assignment: CDR1 SGHDT and CDR2 YYEEEE. The CDR3 region is CASSYGTLNQPQHF. The CDR3 region has the DNA TGTGCCAGCAGCTACGGAACGTTGAATCAGCCCCAGCATTTT.

Relative to its sample, this clone is medium-sized. The chain joins TRBV19 to TRBJ2-1; no reliable D call. Trimming cost V 5 bases and J 0 bases, with 11 bases left between them. The CDR3 is made up of 15 amino acids. Germline CDR1 reads LNHDA; CDR2 reads SQIVND (reference sequence). CDR3 DNA sequence: TGTGCCAGTAGTGCAGGAACGCTCTCCTACAATGAGCAGTTCTTC. Protein: CASSAGTLSYNEQFF.

The J gene is TRBJ2-2, the V gene TRBV7-9; D is uncertain. The germline gives CDR1 SEHNR, CDR2 FQNEAQ (reference sequence). V was clipped by 9 bases and J by 6 bases, with 11 bases between them. This CDR3 has 12 residues. The CDR3 region is CASRWGSGELFF. In DNA, the CDR3 is TGTGCCAGTCGTTGGGGATCCGGGGAGCTGTTTTTT.

The rearrangement joins TRBV6-6 to TRBJ1-5; tentative D call: TRBD1 (6 bases). The germline V and J ends were trimmed by 5 bases and 5 bases, with 13 bases remaining between them. The CDR3 extends over 14 amino acids. Germline CDR1 and CDR2: MNHNY and SVGAGI (reference sequence). CDR3 sequence reads: CASSQGIGYQPQHF. The DNA of the CDR3 is TGTGCCAGCAGTCAGGGGATCGGGTATCAGCCCCAGCATTTT.

This chain uses TRBV19 with TRBJ1-5, with D unresolved. The CDR3 has 13 amino acids. Germline lookup yields CDR1 LNHDA and CDR2 SQIVND (reference sequence). V was clipped by 3 bases and J by 9 bases, with 12 bases between them. The CDR3 region is CASSIDPVVPQHF. In DNA, the CDR3 is TGTGCCAGTAGTATCGATCCAGTGGTGCCCCAGCATTTT. The complete variable domain, with remaining parts taken from reference TRBV19 and TRBJ1-5, reads DGGITQSPKYLFRKEGQNVTLSCEQNLNHDAMYWYRQDPGQGLRLIYYSQIVNDFQKGDIAEGYSVSREKKESFPLTVTSAQKNPTAFYLCASSIDPVVPQHFGDGTRLSIL.

The gene calls are TRBV7-2 and TRBJ2-1; 9 nucleotides agree with TRBD2. There are 16 residues in the CDR3. Germline lookup yields CDR1 SGHTA and CDR2 FQGNSA. Trimming took 5 bases from V and 9 from J; bases not matched to a gene: 14. CDR3 sequence reads: CASSPGGRGGATEQFF. The CDR3 DNA is TGTGCCAGCAGCCCAGGGGGGCGCGGGGGGGCCACTGAGCAGTTCTTC.

V usage is TRBV7-2 and J usage is TRBJ1-4; no clear D. CDR1 SGHTA and CDR2 FQGNSA come from the germline V gene. V was pared by 1 base and J by 4 bases, with 13 bases between. The CDR3 extends over 16 amino acids. The CDR3 is CASSLELATVNEKLFF. The DNA for the CDR3 is TGTGCCAGCAGCTTAGAGTTGGCGACCGTTAATGAAAAACTGTTTTTT.

The rearrangement uses TRBV6-1 and TRBJ2-1; TRBD1 matches at 7 bases. V was pared by 10 bases and J by 5 bases, with 2 bases of the junction left unmatched. The V gene's germline CDR1 is MNHNS and CDR2 SASEGT. The CDR3 is 11 amino acids. This CDR3 is CATDRDNEQFF. The CDR3 DNA follows: TGTGCCACCGACAGGGACAATGAGCAGTTCTTC.

The J gene is TRBJ2-2, the V gene TRBV23-1, with no clear D. Being an ORF, TRBV23-1 has a function that is uncertain. Deletions cut 2 bases from V and 4 bases from J, with 11 bases between. The CDR3 totals 15 residues. The CDR3 sequence: CASSQPPRGTGELFF. DNA for the CDR3: TGCGCCAGCAGTCAACCACCTAGAGGCACCGGGGAGCTGTTTTTT.